This T cell receptor beta chain was profiled in a study of cytomegalovirus exposure and HLA in healthy donors. Both 60 Vbeta primers and 13 Jbeta primers went into the PCR. The protocol was immunoSEQ multiplex PCR, while the TCRdb copy is restricted to in-frame clones and leaves out a portion. The sample has roughly 200,000 clones; approximately 80% are singletons. The sequencing sample was made of PBMCs. This sequence was found in a man aged 30 to 39 in good health and CMV-seronegative.

The CDR3 loop reads CASSLIRGANNEQFF. The CDR3 DNA follows: TGTGCCAGCAGCTTAATCCGGGGGGCAAACAATGAGCAGTTCTTC. This chain joins TRBV7-6 and TRBJ2-1, with D possibly being TRBD2 (7 bases). The CDR3 loop spans 15 amino acids. Trimming removed 2 bases at V and 5 bases at J, with 13 bases between. Germline V gene sequence: CDR1 SGHVS, CDR2 FNYEAQ.